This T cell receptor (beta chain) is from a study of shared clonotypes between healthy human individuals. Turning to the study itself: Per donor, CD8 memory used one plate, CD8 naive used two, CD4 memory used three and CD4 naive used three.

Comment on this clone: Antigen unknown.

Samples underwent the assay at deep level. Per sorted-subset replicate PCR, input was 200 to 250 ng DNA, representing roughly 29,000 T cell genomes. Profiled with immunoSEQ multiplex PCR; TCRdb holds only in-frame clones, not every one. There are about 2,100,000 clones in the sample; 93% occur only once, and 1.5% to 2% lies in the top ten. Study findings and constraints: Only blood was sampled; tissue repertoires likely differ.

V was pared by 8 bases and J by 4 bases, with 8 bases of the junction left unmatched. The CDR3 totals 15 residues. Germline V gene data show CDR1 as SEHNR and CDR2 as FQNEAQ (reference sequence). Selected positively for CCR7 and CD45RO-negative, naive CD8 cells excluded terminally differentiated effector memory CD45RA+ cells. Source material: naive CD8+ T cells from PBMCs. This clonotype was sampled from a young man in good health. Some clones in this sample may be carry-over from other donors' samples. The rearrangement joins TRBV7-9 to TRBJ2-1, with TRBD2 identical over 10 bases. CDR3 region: CASGHGLAEYNEQFF. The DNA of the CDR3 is TGTGCCAGCGGGCATGGACTAGCGGAATACAATGAGCAGTTCTTC.